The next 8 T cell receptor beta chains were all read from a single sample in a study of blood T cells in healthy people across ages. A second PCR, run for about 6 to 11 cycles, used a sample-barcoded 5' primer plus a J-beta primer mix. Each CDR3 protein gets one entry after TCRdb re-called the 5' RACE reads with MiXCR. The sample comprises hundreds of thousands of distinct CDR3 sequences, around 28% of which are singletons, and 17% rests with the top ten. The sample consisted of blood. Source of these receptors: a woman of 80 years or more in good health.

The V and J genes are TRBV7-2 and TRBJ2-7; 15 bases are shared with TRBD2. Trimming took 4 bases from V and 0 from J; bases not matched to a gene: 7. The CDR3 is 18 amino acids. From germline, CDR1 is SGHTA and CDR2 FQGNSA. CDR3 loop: CASSSRGLAGGRSYEQYF. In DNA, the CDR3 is TGTGCCAGCAGCTCTCGGGGACTAGCGGGGGGCCGCTCCTACGAGCAGTACTTC.

The CDR3 nucleotides read TGTGCCAGCAATCTAGGGATCCGCGGAGAGCAGTTCTTC. Amino acids: CASNLGIRGEQFF. The rearrangement joins TRBV28 to TRBJ2-1, with D unresolved. The CDR3 totals 13 residues. V was shortened by 7 bases and J by 10 bases, with 17 bases between the two germline ends. Germline-derived CDR1 and CDR2 are MDHEN and SYDVKM.

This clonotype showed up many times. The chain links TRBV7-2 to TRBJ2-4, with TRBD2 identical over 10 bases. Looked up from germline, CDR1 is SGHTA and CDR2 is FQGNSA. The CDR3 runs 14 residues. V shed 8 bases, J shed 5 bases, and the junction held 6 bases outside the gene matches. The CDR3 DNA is TGTGCCAGCCGAGCGGGGGGGCCACAAAACATTCAGTACTTC. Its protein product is CASRAGGPQNIQYF.

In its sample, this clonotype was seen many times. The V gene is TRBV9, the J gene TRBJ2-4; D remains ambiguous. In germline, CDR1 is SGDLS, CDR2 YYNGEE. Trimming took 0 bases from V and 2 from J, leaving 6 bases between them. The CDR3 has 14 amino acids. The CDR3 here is CASSVDPTKNIQYF. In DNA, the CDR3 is TGTGCCAGCAGCGTAGATCCCACCAAAAACATTCAGTACTTC.

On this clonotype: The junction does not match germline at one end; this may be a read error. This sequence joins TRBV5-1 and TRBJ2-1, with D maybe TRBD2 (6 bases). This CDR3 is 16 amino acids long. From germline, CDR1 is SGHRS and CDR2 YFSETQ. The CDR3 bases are TGCACCAGCAGCAGGGATTGGGGCGGAGGGTGGAATGAGCAGTTCTTC. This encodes CTSSRDWGGGWNEQFF.

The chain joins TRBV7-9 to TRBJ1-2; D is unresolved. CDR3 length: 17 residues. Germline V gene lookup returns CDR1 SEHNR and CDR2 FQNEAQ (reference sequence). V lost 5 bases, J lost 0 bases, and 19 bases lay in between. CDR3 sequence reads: CASSEFPSGDSNYGYTF. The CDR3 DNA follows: TGTGCCAGCAGCGAATTTCCGTCGGGAGATTCTAACTATGGCTACACCTTC.

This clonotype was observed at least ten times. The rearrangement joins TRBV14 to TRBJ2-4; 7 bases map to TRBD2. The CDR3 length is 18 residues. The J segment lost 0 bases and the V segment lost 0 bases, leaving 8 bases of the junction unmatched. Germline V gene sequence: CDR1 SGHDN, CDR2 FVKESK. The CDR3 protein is CASSQDLGSGLAKNIQYF. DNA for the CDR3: TGTGCCAGCAGCCAAGACCTTGGTAGCGGGCTAGCCAAAAACATTCAGTACTTC.

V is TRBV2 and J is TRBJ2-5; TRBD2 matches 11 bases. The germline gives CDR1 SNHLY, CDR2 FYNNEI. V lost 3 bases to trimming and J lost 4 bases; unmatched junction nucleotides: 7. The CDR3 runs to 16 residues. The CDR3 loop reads CASSDGVAGGGETQYF. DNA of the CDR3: TGTGCCAGCAGTGACGGAGTAGCGGGGGGGGGAGAGACCCAGTACTTC. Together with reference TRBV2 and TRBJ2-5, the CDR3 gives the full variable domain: EPEVTQTPSHQVTQMGQEVILRCVPISNHLYFYWYRQILGQKVEFLVSFYNNEISEKSEIFDDQFSVERPDGSNFTLKIRSTKLEDSAMYFCASSDGVAGGGETQYFGPGTRLLVL.